Presented here are 27 T cell receptor beta chains from one specimen sequenced in a study of blood T cell repertoires in COVID-19. TCRdb's table, derived via immunoSEQ multiplex PCR, lists solely in-frame clones and lacks some. The sample comprises 70,000 or so clones, roughly 80% of which are singletons, and 9.7% rests with the top ten. The sequencing input was peripheral blood. All receptors come from a woman of 80 years or more with acute or convalescent COVID-19.

This chain connects TRBV11-2 to TRBJ2-3; D is undetermined. CDR3 length: 13 residues. Germline CDR1 SGHAT, CDR2 FQNNGV. Trimming left V 2 bases short and J 6 bases short, with 9 bases between. CDR3 residues: CASSLPSLDTQYF. For the CDR3, the DNA is TGTGCCAGCAGCTTACCTTCCCTGGATACGCAGTATTTT.

The genes are TRBV7-2 and TRBJ1-2; D is unresolved. The V gene's germline CDR1 is SGHTA and CDR2 FQGNSA. This CDR3 spans 15 amino acids. V was cut by 0 bases and J by 6 bases, with 14 bases left in between. In nucleotides, the CDR3 is TGTGCCAGCAGCTTAGCGCGTGAGGCCTGGAATGGCTACACCTTC. Its translation: CASSLAREAWNGYTF.

J is TRBJ2-1 and V is TRBV18; 9 bases are shared with TRBD1. This CDR3 has 15 residues. J was trimmed by 7 bases and V by 3 bases; bases with no gene match: 7. Germline V lookup: CDR1 KGHSH, CDR2 LQKENI. This chain's CDR3 is CASSPSTGGYNEQFF. CDR3 nucleotides: TGTGCCAGCTCACCCTCGACAGGGGGTTATAATGAGCAGTTCTTC.

The V call is TRBV15, the J call TRBJ2-3; 7 nucleotides align to TRBD2. After removal of 3 bases from V and 1 base from J, the junction contained 10 bases not matched to a gene. The CDR3 is made up of 17 amino acids. Germline V gives CDR1 LNHNV, CDR2 YYDKDF (reference sequence). CDR3 nucleotide sequence: TGTGCCACCAGCAGGAACTTTTTTGCGGGGGGCACAGATACGCAGTATTTT. Amino acids: CATSRNFFAGGTDTQYF.

This sequence joins TRBV18 and TRBJ2-1, with 8 bases matching TRBD1. CDR1 and CDR2 from the germline V gene are KGHSH and LQKENI. V trimming: 5 bases; J trimming: 9 bases; junction bases outside the gene matches: 12. The CDR3 runs 15 residues. The CDR3 protein is CASSKRTGLGGEQFF. In DNA, the CDR3 is TGTGCCAGCTCAAAACGGACAGGGCTTGGCGGTGAGCAGTTCTTC.

V gene TRBV3-1 (or the pseudogene TRBV3-2) combines with J gene TRBJ1-3, with TRBD1 matching over 7 bases. The junction had 4 bases not matched to a gene; V was cut back by 4 bases and J by 1 base. In germline, CDR1 is LGHDT, CDR2 YNNKEL (reference sequence). This CDR3 comprises 15 residues. The CDR3 is CASSLTGRSGNTIYF. The CDR3 bases are TGTGCCAGCAGCCTGACAGGGAGATCTGGAAACACCATATATTTT.

The chain links TRBV6-5 to TRBJ1-1, with D tentatively TRBD1 (5 bases). Germline CDR1 reads MNHEY; CDR2 reads SVGAGI. Trimming removed 7 bases at V and 7 bases at J, with 22 bases between. The CDR3 extends over 15 amino acids. The CDR3 here is CASTLTRRDFGEAFF. The CDR3 DNA follows: TGTGCCAGCACCCTAACTCGTCGGGACTTTGGTGAAGCTTTCTTT.

The V and J genes are TRBV7-9 and TRBJ1-6; 7 bases are shared with TRBD1. The CDR3 covers 16 residues. The J segment lost 10 bases and the V segment lost 5 bases, leaving 14 bases of the junction unmatched. CDR1 SEHNR and CDR2 FQNEAQ come from the germline V gene (reference sequence). Here the CDR3 reads CASSPQRQGDRSPLHF. CDR3 DNA sequence: TGTGCCAGCAGCCCCCAGAGACAGGGAGATCGGTCACCCCTCCACTTT.

This sequence joins TRBV19 and TRBJ1-4; 8 bases fit TRBD1. Per germline, CDR1 LNHDA and CDR2 SQIVND (reference sequence). With 1 base clipped from V and 8 bases from J, the junction kept 12 bases outside the gene matches. This CDR3 spans 17 amino acids. In DNA, the CDR3 is TGTGCCAGTAGTATAGCGGGATGGACAGGGATGGGCGAAAAACTGTTTTTT. Translating it yields CASSIAGWTGMGEKLFF.

This chain uses TRBV18 with TRBJ2-7; 10 bases are a match to TRBD1. V lost 3 bases, J lost 6 bases, and 5 bases stayed unmatched. CDR1 and CDR2 (germline): KGHSH, LQKENI. There are 14 residues in the CDR3. The CDR3 region has the DNA TGTGCCAGCTCACCCGGGACAGGGGAGGTCGAGCAGTACTTC. Amino acid sequence: CASSPGTGEVEQYF. Based on the CDR3 plus reference TRBV18 and TRBJ2-7, the full variable domain is NAGVMQNPRHLVRRRGQEARLRCSPMKGHSHVYWYRQLPEEGLKFMVYLQKENIIDESGMPKERFSAEFPKEGPSILRIQQVVRGDSAAYFCASSPGTGEVEQYFGPGTRLTVT.

The chain employs TRBV18 and TRBJ1-6, with 8 bases that match TRBD1. The CDR3 sequence is 14 residues long. The V and J ends lost 0 bases and 10 bases, in that order; junction bases with no gene match: 2. Germline V gives CDR1 KGHSH, CDR2 LQKENI. CDR3 bases: TGTGCCAGCTCACCACCGACAGGGGCATCACCCCTCCACTTT. Translating gives CASSPPTGASPLHF.

This sequence joins TRBV5-1 and TRBJ2-6, with D possibly being TRBD1 (7 bases). Germline V gene data show CDR1 as SGHRS and CDR2 as YFSETQ. The CDR3 is 18 amino acids. Between the trimmed V and J ends, which lost 3 bases and 0 bases, there was a span of 16 bases. The DNA for the CDR3 is TGCGCCAGCAGCTGGGGGGACAGACAATTCTCTGGGGCCAACGTCCTGACTTTC. It yields the protein CASSWGDRQFSGANVLTF.

This clone has only one observation. The chain uses TRBV12-3 or TRBV12-4 and TRBJ2-2; tentative D call: TRBD1 (6 bases). CDR3 size: 13 residues. Trimming stripped 6 bases from V and 5 bases from J, with 10 bases between. The CDR3 is CASSPQGTGELFF. CDR3 bases: TGTGCCAGCAGCCCACAGGGAACCGGGGAGCTGTTTTTT.

The rearrangement joins TRBV7-6 to TRBJ2-2; 8 nucleotides agree with TRBD2. After removal of 5 bases from V and 1 base from J, the junction contained 6 bases not matched to a gene. Germline values: CDR1 SGHVS, CDR2 FNYEAQ. This CDR3 is built from 16 residues. The CDR3 nucleotides are TGTGCCAGCAGCCCTTTAGCGGGGCGGAACACCGGGGAGCTGTTTTTT. This codes for CASSPLAGRNTGELFF.

The CDR3 DNA sequence: TGCGCCAGCCGCAGCGGGGCAGGAAACACAGATACGCAGTATTTT. This gives the protein CASRSGAGNTDTQYF. This chain connects TRBV5-1 to TRBJ2-3, with TRBD2 matching over 7 bases. The CDR3 length is 15 residues. Per germline, CDR1 SGHRS and CDR2 YFSETQ. Trimming at V came to 7 bases and at J to 2 bases, leaving 10 bases not matched to a gene.

The chain links TRBV3-1 (or the pseudogene TRBV3-2) to TRBJ1-6; 9 bases map to TRBD1. V shed 4 bases and J 8 bases; nucleotides not matched to a gene: 6. The germline CDR1 and CDR2 sequences are LGHDT and YNNKEL (reference sequence). The CDR3 totals 15 residues. The CDR3 region is CASSPEGQGYSPLHF. In DNA form, the CDR3 reads TGTGCCAGCAGCCCAGAGGGACAGGGTTATTCACCCCTCCACTTT.

This chain connects TRBV18 to TRBJ2-1; D is perhaps TRBD1 (7 bases). The CDR3 runs to 15 residues. The V end lost 6 bases, the J end lost 4 bases, and 16 bases lay between the germline ends. Germline assignment: CDR1 KGHSH and CDR2 LQKENI. In nucleotides, the CDR3 is TGTGCCAGCTCTTCTGGGCAGGGGGGATACAATGAGCAGTTCTTC. This codes for CASSSGQGGYNEQFF.

This clone came up a few times. The chain combines TRBV4-2 with TRBJ2-5; TRBD2 aligns across 7 bases. Germline-derived CDR1 and CDR2 are LGHNA and YNFKEQ. This CDR3 is 13 amino acids long. The V and J ends lost 2 bases and 7 bases, in that order; junction bases with no gene match: 4. The DNA for the CDR3 is TGTGCCAGCAGCCAAACTAGCGTAGGGACCCAGTACTTC. Translated, it gives CASSQTSVGTQYF.

This chain joins TRBV11-1 and TRBJ2-6, with 7 bases identical to TRBD1. V lost 5 bases to trimming and J lost 0 bases; unmatched junction nucleotides: 4. The CDR3 consists of 16 residues. CDR1 and CDR2 (germline): SGHAT, FQDESV (reference sequence). This chain's CDR3 is CASSPGQLSGANVLTF. The DNA for the CDR3 is TGTGCCAGCAGCCCGGGACAGCTCTCTGGGGCCAACGTCCTGACTTTC.

This clone was recorded a few times. This sequence joins TRBV14 and TRBJ1-2; D remains ambiguous. V lost 7 bases, J lost 2 bases, and 26 bases lay in between. The CDR3 is made up of 18 amino acids. The V gene's germline CDR1 is SGHDN and CDR2 FVKESK. CDR3 DNA sequence: TGTGCCAGCACCTCGGGAGGAGGGCACCTTATCAAAAACTATGGCTACACCTTC. It yields the protein CASTSGGGHLIKNYGYTF.

V gene TRBV11-2 combines with J gene TRBJ1-1; 11 bases align to TRBD1. CDR1 and CDR2 (germline): SGHAT, FQNNGV. The length of the CDR3 is 16 residues. The trim removed 5 bases at V and 4 bases at J, leaving 9 bases unmatched. The CDR3 DNA reads as TGTGCCAGCAGCCCGTGGACAGGGGGCTGGGGCACTGAAGCTTTCTTT. Its protein is CASSPWTGGWGTEAFF. Looking up the rest from reference TRBV11-2 and TRBJ1-1 gives the full variable domain: EAGVAQSPRYKIIEKRQSVAFWCNPISGHATLYWYQQILGQGPKLLIQFQNNGVVDDSQLPKDRFSAERLKGVDSTLKIQPAKLEDSAVYLCASSPWTGGWGTEAFFGQGTRLTVV.

This clone came up once. The V gene is TRBV19, the J gene TRBJ1-5, with TRBD1 identical over 7 bases. The trim removed 5 bases at V and 4 bases at J, leaving 2 bases unmatched. The length of the CDR3 is 13 residues. The germline V gene encodes CDR1 LNHDA and CDR2 SQIVND (reference sequence). CDR3 in DNA: TGTGCCAGTAGTGAACAGGGGAATCAGCCCCAGCATTTT. It translates to CASSEQGNQPQHF. Combining the CDR3 with reference TRBV19 and TRBJ1-5 gives the whole variable domain DGGITQSPKYLFRKEGQNVTLSCEQNLNHDAMYWYRQDPGQGLRLIYYSQIVNDFQKGDIAEGYSVSREKKESFPLTVTSAQKNPTAFYLCASSEQGNQPQHFGDGTRLSIL.

Relative to its sample, this clone is medium-sized. V and J are TRBV5-6 and TRBJ1-5, with D perhaps TRBD1 (5 bases). Germline assignment: CDR1 SGHDT and CDR2 YYEEEE. Trimming stripped 5 bases from V and 1 base from J, with 13 bases between. The CDR3 has 15 residues. The CDR3 spells CASRDRRGSNQPQHF. The CDR3 coding sequence is TGTGCCAGCAGGGATCGGCGGGGGAGCAATCAGCCCCAGCATTTT. Supplemented by reference TRBV5-6 and TRBJ1-5, the full variable domain reads DAGVTQSPTHLIKTRGQQVTLRCSPKSGHDTVSWYQQALGQGPQFIFQYYEEEERQRGNFPDRFSGHQFPNYSSELNVNALLLGDSALYLCASRDRRGSNQPQHFGDGTRLSIL.

The rearrangement links TRBV11-2 to TRBJ2-7; tentatively, D is TRBD2 (6 bases). The CDR3 is made up of 14 amino acids. Germline CDR1 reads SGHAT; CDR2 reads FQNNGV. V lost 1 base and J lost 5, with 12 bases in between. Written as DNA, the CDR3 is TGTGCCAGCAGCTTAGCAGGGACTTTCCACGAGCAGTACTTC. Encoded protein: CASSLAGTFHEQYF.

The chain recombines TRBV29-1 with TRBJ1-1; 9 bases are a match to TRBD1. The CDR3 sequence is 14 residues long. V shed 3 bases and J 5 bases; nucleotides not matched to a gene: 7. Germline assignment: CDR1 SQVTM and CDR2 ANQGSEA. CDR3 DNA sequence: TGCAGCGTTGAGGAACAGGGGGCCCGAACTGAAGCTTTCTTT. Its translation is CSVEEQGARTEAFF. Complete variable domain (other parts from reference TRBV29-1 and TRBJ1-1): SAVISQKPSRDICQRGTSLTIQCQVDSQVTMMFWYRQQPGQSLTLIATANQGSEATYESGFVIDKFPISRPNLTFSTLTVSNMSPEDSSIYLCSVEEQGARTEAFFGQGTRLTVV.

Here the CDR3 reads CASSSQAFF. The CDR3 DNA is TGTGCCAGCAGCTCTCAAGCTTTCTTT. The V gene is TRBV7-9, the J gene TRBJ1-1, with D uncertain. Trimming left V 4 bases short and J 9 bases short, with 3 bases between. The CDR3 spans 9 residues. Germline lookup yields CDR1 SEHNR and CDR2 FQNEAQ (reference sequence).

V usage is TRBV11-2 and J usage is TRBJ2-5, with D maybe TRBD2 (7 bases). The CDR3 spans 16 residues. V lost 3 bases and J lost 5, with 19 bases in between. Germline V gives CDR1 SGHAT, CDR2 FQNNGV. CDR3 sequence: CASSFGGGPPGETQYF. The CDR3 DNA reads TGTGCCAGCAGCTTCGGCGGGGGCCCACCTGGGGAGACCCAGTACTTC.